This TCR beta chain is from a study of blood T cell repertoires in COVID-19. Study details: Researchers got acute and convalescent COVID-19 samples from the United States, Italy and Spain.

Repertoires were generated with immunoSEQ multiplex PCR, while TCRdb's copy carries only in-frame clones and drops some. The sample carries about 440,000 clones, approximately 90% recorded once. The V segment lost 3 bases and the J segment 1 base; nucleotides outside the gene matches: 3. This CDR3 comprises 16 residues. CDR1 and CDR2 from the germline V gene are SGDLS and YYNGEE. Participants had their cohort set by participant-reported clinical history. The chain is built from TRBV9 and TRBJ2-2; TRBD2 matches at 10 bases. The sequence derives from a woman in her late teens or twenties with acute COVID-19. The source material was PBMCs or T cells enriched from blood (not recorded which). The DNA of the CDR3 is TGTGCCAGCAGCGGAACTAGCGGGAAGAACACCGGGGAGCTGTTTTTT. This gives the protein CASSGTSGKNTGELFF.